This T cell receptor beta chain originates from a study of prognosis after radiotherapy for stage I lung cancer. Looking at the study overall: No patient had concurrent therapy with stereotactic body radiotherapy.

The table lists this clonotype with many counts. The target antigen is unknown. The germline gives CDR1 SGHDN, CDR2 FVKESK. V lost 2 bases to trimming and J lost 2 bases, with 13 bases between them. CDR3 size: 15 residues. Regarding the study as a whole: It was reported that patients with metastases and those without them differed in TRBV and TRBJ gene usage.

No patient had prior chemotherapy, radiotherapy or other malignancies, and all were node-negative on CT and PET/CT. The genomic DNA TCR beta CDR3 region underwent two rounds of multiplex PCR. Specific primers for each TRBV and TRBJ gene were what first-round PCR used. MiXCR, applied by TCRdb to the multiplex PCR reads, yields one record per CDR3 protein. The sample lists roughly 13,000 distinct CDR3 sequences, more than 35% seen once, with less than 45% in the top ten. The chain is built from TRBV14 and TRBJ2-7; D gene unclear. The clonotype originates from a donor aged 50 or older with non-small cell lung cancer. Here the sequenced sample was PBMCs, taken before or after stereotactic body radiation therapy (not recorded which). Here the CDR3 DNA reads TGTGCCAGCAGCCAATCCTTGGCGACCACCTACGAGCAGTACTTC. Amino acid sequence: CASSQSLATTYEQYF. Looking up the rest from reference TRBV14 and TRBJ2-7 gives the full variable domain: EAGVTQFPSHSVIEKGQTVTLRCDPISGHDNLYWYRRVMGKEIKFLLHFVKESKQDESGMPNNRFLAERTGGTYSTLKVQPAELEDSGVYFCASSQSLATTYEQYFGPGTRLTVT.